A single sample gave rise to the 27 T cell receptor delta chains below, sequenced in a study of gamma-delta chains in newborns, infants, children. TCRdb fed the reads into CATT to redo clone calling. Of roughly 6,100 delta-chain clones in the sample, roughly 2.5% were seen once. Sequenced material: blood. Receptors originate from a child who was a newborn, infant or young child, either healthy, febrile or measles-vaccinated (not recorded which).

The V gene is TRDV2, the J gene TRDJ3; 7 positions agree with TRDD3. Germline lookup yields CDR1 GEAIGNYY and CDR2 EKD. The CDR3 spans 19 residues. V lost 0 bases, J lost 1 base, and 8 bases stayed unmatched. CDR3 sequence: CACDTVEGYRSWDTRQMFF. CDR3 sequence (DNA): TGTGCCTGTGACACCGTGGAGGGATACAGGTCCTGGGACACCCGACAGATGTTTTTC.

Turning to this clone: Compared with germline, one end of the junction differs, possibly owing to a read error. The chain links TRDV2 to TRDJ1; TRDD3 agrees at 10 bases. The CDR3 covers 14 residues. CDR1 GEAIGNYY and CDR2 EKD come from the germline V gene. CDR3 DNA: TGTGCCTGCGACACCTGGGGGATAACCGATGAACTCATCTTT. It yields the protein CACDTWGITDELIF.

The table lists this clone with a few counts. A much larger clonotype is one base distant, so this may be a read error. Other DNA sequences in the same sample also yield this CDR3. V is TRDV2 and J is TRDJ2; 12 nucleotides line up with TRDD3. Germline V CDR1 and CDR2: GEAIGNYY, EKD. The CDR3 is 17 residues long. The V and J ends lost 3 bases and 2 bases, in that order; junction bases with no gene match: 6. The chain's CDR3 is CACDPLGDTPLTAQLFF. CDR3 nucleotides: TGTGCCTGTGACCCACTGGGGGATACCCCCTTGACAGCACAACTCTTCTTT.

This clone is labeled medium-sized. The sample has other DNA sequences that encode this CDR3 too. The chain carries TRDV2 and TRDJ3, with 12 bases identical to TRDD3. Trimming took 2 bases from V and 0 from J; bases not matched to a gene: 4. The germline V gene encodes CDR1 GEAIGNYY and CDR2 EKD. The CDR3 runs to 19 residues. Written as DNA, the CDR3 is TGTGCCTGTGACATACTGGGGGATACAAGCTCCTGGGACACCCGACAGATGTTTTTC. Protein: CACDILGDTSSWDTRQMFF.

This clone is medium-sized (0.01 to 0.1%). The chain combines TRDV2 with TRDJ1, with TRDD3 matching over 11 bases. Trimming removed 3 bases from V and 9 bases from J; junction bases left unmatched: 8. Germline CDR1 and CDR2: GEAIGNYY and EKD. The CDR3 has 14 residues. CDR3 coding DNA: TGTGCCTGTGACCCCTTGGTGGGGGATACGGAACTCATCTTT. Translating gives CACDPLVGDTELIF.

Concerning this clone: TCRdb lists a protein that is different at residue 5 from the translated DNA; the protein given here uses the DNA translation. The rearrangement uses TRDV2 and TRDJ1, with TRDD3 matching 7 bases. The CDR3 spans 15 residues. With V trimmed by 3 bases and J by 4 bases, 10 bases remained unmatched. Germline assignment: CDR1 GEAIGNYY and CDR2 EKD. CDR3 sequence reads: CACDAVGGLDDKLIF. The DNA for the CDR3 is TGTGCCTGTGACGCCGTTGGGGGACTGGACGATAAACTCATCTTT.

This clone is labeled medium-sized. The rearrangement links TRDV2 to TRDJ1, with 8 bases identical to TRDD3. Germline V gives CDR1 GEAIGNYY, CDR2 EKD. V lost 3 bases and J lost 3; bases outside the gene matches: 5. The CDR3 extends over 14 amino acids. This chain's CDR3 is CACDSVLGADKLIF. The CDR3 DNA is TGTGCCTGTGACTCAGTACTGGGGGCCGATAAACTCATCTTT.

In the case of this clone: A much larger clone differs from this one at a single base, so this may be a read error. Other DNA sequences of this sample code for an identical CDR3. As DNA, the CDR3 is TGTGCCTGTTTTTTCCTGGGGGACACCGATAAACTTATCTTT. Its translation is CACFFLGDTDKLIF. This sequence joins TRDV2 and TRDJ1; 8 bases map to TRDD3. The CDR3 runs to 14 residues. Germline V gives CDR1 GEAIGNYY, CDR2 EKD.

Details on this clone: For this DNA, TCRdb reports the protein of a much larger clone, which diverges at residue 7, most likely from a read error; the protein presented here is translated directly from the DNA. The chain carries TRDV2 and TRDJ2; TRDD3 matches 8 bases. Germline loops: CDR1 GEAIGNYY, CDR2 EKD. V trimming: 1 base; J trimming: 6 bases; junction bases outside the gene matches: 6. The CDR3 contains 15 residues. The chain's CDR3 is CACDTLRDTAAQLFF. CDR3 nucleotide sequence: TGTGCCTGTGACACTCTGAGGGATACGGCAGCACAACTCTTCTTT.

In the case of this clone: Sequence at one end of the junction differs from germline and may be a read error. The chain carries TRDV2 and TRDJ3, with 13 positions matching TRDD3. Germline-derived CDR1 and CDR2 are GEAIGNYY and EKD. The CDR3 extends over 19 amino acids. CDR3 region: CACDNTGGYASWDTRKMFF. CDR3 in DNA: TGTGCCTGTGACAATACTGGGGGATACGCGTCCTGGGACACCCGAAAGATGTTTTTC.

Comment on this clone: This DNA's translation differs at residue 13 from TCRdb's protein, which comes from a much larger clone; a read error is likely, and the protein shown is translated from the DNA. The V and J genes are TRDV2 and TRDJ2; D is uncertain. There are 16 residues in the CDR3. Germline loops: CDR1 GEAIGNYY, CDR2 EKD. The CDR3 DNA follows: TGTGCCTGTGACACCGTAGGGGTGACTTTGACAGCACGACTCTTCTTT. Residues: CACDTVGVTLTARLFF.

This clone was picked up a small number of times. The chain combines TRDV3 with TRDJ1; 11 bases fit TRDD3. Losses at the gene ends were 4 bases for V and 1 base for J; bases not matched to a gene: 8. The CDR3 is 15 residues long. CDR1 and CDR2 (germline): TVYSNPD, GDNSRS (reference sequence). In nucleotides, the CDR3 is TGTGCCTCCTGGGGGATACAAAGGCGCACCGATAAACTCATCTTT. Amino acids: CASWGIQRRTDKLIF.

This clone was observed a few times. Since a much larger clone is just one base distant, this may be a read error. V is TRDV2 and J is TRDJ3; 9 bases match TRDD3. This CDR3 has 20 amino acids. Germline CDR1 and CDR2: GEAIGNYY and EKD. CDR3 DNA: TGTGCCTGTGATCCCGTACTGGGGGAGGCAAGCTCCTGGGACACCCGACAGGTGTTTTTC. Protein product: CACDPVLGEASSWDTRQVFF.

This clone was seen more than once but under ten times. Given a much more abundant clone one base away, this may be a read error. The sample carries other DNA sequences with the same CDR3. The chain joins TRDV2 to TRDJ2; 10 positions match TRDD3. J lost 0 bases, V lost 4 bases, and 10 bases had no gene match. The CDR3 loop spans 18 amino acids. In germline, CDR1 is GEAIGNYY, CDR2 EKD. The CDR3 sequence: CACDVLGDEGSLTAQLFF. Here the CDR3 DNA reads TGTGCCTGTGATGTACTGGGGGATGAAGGGTCTTTGACAGCACAACTCTTCTTT.

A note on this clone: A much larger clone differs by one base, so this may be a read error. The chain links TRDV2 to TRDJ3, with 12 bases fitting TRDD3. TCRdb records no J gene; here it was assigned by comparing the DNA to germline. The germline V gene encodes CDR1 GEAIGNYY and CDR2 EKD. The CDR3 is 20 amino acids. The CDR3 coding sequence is TGTGCCTGTGACACCGTACTGGGGGATACCCTCTCCTGGGACACCCTACAGATGTTTTTC. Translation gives CACDTVLGDTLSWDTLQMFF.

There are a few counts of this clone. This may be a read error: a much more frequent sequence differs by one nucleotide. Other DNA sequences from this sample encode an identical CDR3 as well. CDR3 protein: CACDKLGDTLTAQLFF. The CDR3 DNA follows: TGTGCCTGTGACAAACTGGGGGATACTTTGACAGCACAGCTCTTCTTT. The J gene is TRDJ2, the V gene TRDV2, with 12 bases matching TRDD3. The CDR3 is 16 residues long. The germline V gene encodes CDR1 GEAIGNYY and CDR2 EKD.

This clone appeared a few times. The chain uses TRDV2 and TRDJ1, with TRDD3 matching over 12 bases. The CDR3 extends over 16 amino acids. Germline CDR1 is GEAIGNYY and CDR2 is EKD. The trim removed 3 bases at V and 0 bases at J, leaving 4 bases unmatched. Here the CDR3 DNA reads TGTGCCTGTGACCCACTGGGGGATACAGACACCGATAAACTCATCTTT. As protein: CACDPLGDTDTDKLIF.

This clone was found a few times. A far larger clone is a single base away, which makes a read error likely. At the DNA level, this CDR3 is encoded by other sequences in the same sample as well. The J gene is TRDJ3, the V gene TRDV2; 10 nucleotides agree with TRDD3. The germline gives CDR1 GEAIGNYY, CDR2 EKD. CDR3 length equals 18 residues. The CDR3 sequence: CACDTAGGYSWDTRQMFF. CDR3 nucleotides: TGTGCCTGCGACACCGCTGGGGGATACTCCTGGGACACCCGACAGATGTTTTTC.

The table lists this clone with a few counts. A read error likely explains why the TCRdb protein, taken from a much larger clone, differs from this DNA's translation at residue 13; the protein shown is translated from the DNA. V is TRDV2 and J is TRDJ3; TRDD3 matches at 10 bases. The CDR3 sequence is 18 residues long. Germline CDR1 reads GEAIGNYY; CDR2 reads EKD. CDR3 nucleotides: TGTGCCTGTGACACCGTAGGGGGATACGCCTGGGACGCCCGACAGATGTTTTTC. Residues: CACDTVGGYAWDARQMFF.

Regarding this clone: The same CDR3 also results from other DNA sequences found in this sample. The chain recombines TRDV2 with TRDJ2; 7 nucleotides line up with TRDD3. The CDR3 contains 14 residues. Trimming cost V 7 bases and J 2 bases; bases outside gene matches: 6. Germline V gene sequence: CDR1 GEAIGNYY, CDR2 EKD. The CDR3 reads CACGTWGLTAQLFF. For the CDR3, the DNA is TGTGCCTGCGGCACCTGGGGGTTGACAGCACAACTCTTCTTT.

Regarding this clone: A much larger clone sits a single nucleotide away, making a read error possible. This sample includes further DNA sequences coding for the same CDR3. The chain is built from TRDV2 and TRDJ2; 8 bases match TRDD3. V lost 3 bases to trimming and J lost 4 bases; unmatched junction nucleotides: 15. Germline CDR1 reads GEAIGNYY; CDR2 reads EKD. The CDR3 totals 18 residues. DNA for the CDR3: TGTGCCTGTGACCCTATAACTTTGCCCGGGGATACGACAGCACAACTCTTCTTT. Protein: CACDPITLPGDTTAQLFF.

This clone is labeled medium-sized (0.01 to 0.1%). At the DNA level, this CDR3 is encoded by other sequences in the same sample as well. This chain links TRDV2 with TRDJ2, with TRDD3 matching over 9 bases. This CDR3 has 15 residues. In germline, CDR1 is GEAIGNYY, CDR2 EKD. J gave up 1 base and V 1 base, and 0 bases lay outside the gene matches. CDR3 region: CACDTLGDLTAQLFF. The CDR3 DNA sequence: TGTGCCTGTGACACACTGGGGGATTTGACAGCACAACTCTTCTTT.

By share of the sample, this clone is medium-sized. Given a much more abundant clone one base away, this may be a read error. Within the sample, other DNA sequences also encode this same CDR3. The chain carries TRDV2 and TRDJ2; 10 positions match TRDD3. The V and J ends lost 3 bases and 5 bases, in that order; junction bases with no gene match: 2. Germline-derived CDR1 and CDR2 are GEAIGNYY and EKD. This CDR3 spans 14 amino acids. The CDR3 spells CACDLLGDTAQLFF. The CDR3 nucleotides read TGTGCCTGTGACTTACTGGGGGATACAGCACAACTCTTCTTT.

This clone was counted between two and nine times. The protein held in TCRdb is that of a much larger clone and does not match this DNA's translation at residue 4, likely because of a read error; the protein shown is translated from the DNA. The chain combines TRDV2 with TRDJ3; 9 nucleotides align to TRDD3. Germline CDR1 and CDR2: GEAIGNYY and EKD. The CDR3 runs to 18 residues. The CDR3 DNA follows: TGTGCCTGTGGCACCGCGGGGGATACCTCCTGGGACACCCGACAGATGTTTTTC. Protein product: CACGTAGDTSWDTRQMFF.

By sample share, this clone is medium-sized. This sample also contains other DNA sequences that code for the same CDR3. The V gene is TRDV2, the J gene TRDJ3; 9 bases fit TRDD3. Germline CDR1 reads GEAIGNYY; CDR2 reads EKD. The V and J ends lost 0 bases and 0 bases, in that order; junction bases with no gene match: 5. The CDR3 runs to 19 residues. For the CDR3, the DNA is TGTGCCTGTGACACCGGGGGATACCGCAGCTCCTGGGACACCCGACAGATGTTTTTC. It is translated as CACDTGGYRSSWDTRQMFF.

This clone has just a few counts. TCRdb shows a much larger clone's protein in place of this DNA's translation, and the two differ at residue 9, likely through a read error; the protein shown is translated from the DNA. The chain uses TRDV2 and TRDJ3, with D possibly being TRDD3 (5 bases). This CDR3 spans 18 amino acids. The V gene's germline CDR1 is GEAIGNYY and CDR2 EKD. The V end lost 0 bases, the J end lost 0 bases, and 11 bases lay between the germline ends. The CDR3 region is CACDTWGPGSWDTRQMFF. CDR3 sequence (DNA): TGTGCCTGTGACACCTGGGGTCCGGGCTCCTGGGACACCCGACAGATGTTTTTC.

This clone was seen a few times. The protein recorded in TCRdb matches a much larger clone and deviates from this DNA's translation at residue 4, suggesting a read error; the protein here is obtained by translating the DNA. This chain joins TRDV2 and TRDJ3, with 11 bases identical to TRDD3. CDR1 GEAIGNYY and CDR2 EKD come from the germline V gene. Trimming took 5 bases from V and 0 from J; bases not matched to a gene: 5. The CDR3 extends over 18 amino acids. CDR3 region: CACGTTGGYSWDTRQMFF. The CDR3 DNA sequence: TGTGCCTGTGGCACTACTGGGGGATACTCCTGGGACACCCGACAGATGTTTTTC.